This T cell receptor (beta chain) derives from a study of beta chain features in type 1 diabetes. This clone occurred a few times. Germline loops: CDR1 MNHNY, CDR2 SVGAGI (reference sequence). V lost 8 bases and J lost 0, with 13 bases in between. The CDR3 is made up of 14 amino acids. What was sequenced were expressed TCRB transcripts, since all of the isolated RNA had been reverse transcribed. Generated by immunoSEQ multiplex PCR, the TCRdb table keeps only in-frame clones and is missing some. The sample shows about 200,000 clones, about a tenth of them seen only once. The J gene is TRBJ2-5, the V gene TRBV6-6, with D maybe TRBD1 (6 bases). This receptor was obtained from a man younger than 30 in good health. The source material was central memory CD4+ T cells from blood. CDR3 residues: CASQTGWDQETQYF. The DNA of the CDR3 is TGTGCCAGCCAGACAGGATGGGACCAAGAGACCCAGTACTTC.